This T cell receptor (beta chain) was sequenced during a study of T-cell reconstitution after alpha-beta-depleted transplantation in children. The authors prepared the TCRbeta library with unique molecular identifiers. MiXCR, applied by TCRdb to the PCR reads, yields one record per CDR3 protein. This sample carries hundreds of thousands of distinct CDR3 sequences, roughly 13% of them seen once, and the ten largest clones take roughly 0.77%. The germline V and J ends were trimmed by 2 bases and 6 bases, with 9 bases remaining between them. This CDR3 contains 13 residues. Germline lookup yields CDR1 SGHTA and CDR2 FQGNSA. Study findings and constraints: The origin of high day-60 TCRbeta diversity in some patients lay in surviving recipient T cells and thymic progenitors. Several hundred expanded graft clones reportedly supplied alpha-beta T cells about two months after transplant. When one year had passed after transplant, most T-cell counts and diversity came from newly produced T cells.

Points on this clonotype: What it binds is not known.

The chain joins TRBV7-2 to TRBJ2-3; no reliable D call. This receptor was obtained from a girl aged 2 to 10 with congenital amegakaryocytic thrombocytopenia, due to receive a stem cell transplant. This material consisted of PBMCs, taken before TCRalphabeta/CD19-depleted stem cell transplant. CDR3: CASSLFEADTQYF. The CDR3 DNA follows: TGTGCCAGCAGCTTATTCGAAGCGGATACGCAGTATTTT.